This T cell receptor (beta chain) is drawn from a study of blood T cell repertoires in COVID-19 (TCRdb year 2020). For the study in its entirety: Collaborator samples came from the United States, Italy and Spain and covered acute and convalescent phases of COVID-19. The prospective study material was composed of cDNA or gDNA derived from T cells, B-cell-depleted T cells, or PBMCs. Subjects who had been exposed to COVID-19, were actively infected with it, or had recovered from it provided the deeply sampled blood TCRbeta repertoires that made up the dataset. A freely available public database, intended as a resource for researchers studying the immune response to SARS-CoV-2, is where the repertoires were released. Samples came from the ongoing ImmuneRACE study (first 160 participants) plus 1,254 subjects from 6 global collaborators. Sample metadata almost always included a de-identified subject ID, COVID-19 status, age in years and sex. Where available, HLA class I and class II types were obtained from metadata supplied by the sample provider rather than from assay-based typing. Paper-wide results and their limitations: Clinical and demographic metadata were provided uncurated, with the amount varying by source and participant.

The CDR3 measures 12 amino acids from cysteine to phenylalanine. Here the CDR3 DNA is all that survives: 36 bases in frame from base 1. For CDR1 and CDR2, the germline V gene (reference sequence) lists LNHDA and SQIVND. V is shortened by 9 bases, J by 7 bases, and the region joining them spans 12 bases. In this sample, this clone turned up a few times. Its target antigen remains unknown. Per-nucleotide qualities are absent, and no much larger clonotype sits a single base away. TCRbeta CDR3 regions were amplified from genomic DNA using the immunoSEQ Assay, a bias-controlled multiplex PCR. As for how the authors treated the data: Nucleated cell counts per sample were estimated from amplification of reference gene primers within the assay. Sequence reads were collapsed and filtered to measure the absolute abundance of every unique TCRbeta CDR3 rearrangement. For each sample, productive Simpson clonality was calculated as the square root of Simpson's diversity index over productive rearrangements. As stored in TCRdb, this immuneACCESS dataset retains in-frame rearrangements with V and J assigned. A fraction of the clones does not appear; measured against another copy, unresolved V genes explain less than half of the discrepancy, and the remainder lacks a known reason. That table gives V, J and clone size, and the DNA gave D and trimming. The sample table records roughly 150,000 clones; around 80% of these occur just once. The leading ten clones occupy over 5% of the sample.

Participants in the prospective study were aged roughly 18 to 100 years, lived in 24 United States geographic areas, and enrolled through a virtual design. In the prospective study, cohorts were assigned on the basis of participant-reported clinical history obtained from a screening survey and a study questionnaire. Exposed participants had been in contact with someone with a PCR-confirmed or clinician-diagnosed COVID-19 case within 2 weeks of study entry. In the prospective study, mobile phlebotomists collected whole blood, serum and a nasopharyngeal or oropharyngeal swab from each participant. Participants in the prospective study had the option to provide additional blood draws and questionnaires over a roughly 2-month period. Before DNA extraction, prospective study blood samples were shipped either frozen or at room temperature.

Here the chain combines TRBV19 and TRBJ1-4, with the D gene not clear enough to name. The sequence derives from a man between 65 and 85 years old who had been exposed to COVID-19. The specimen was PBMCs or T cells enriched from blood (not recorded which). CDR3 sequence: CASRVPGEKLFF. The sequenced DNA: TGTGCCAGCCGAGTCCCGGGTGAAAAACTGTTTTTT.